Presented here are 9 T cell receptor beta chains from one specimen sequenced in a study of identical twins. Each CDR3 protein is one row after TCRdb ran MiXCR on the 5' RACE reads. The sample has a few hundred thousand distinct CDR3 sequences, more than 9.5% seen once; the top ten hold 4% to 5%. This sample also appeared in a second study, on yellow fever vaccine responses in identical twins.

The sequencing input was memory (CD45RO+) T cells sorted from blood. These receptors were taken from a woman aged 18-35 years in good health.

In this sample, this clonotype turned up a few times. The CDR3 here is CASTKRREGLSYEQYF. CDR3 DNA: TGTGCCAGCACCAAGCGGCGGGAGGGCCTTTCCTACGAGCAGTACTTC. The genes are TRBV7-2 and TRBJ2-7, with TRBD2 identical over 9 bases. With 7 bases clipped from V and 1 base from J, the junction kept 11 bases outside the gene matches. This CDR3 region has 16 residues. Germline V gene data show CDR1 as SGHTA and CDR2 as FQGNSA.

This clonotype was detected many times. V and J are TRBV6-2 or TRBV6-3 and TRBJ2-1; no clear D. Germline lookup yields CDR1 MNHEY and CDR2 SVGEGT. The CDR3 sequence is 13 residues long. V lost 4 bases and J lost 10, with 14 bases in between. CDR3 sequence reads: CASSSRSFDEQFF. The CDR3 DNA reads as TGTGCCAGCAGTTCGAGAAGCTTTGACGAGCAGTTCTTC.

The V call is TRBV6-1, the J call TRBJ2-7, with D perhaps given as TRBD1 or TRBD2 (6 bases each). V shed 6 bases and J shed 2 bases, with 20 bases lying between them. The CDR3 covers 16 residues. Germline-derived CDR1 and CDR2 are MNHNS and SASEGT. CDR3 nucleotide sequence: TGTGCCAGCAGGGCTAGCGCGAGTACAGGGACCTACGAGCAGTACTTC. Translating gives CASRASASTGTYEQYF.

J is TRBJ2-2 and V is TRBV30; D possibly corresponds to TRBD1 (5 bases). Germline loops: CDR1 GTSNPN, CDR2 SVGIG (reference sequence). V was clipped by 0 bases and J by 5 bases, with 7 bases between them. This CDR3 has 13 residues. The CDR3 reads CAWSVQGTGELFF. The CDR3 bases are TGTGCCTGGAGTGTTCAGGGAACCGGGGAGCTGTTTTTT.

As DNA, the CDR3 is TGTGCCACCAGCACGGGGGGCACAGATACGCAGTATTTT. Translated: CATSTGGTDTQYF. This chain joins TRBV15 and TRBJ2-3; maybe TRBD2 (6 bases). V gave up 4 bases and J gave up 1 base, with 6 bases separating them. This CDR3 is 13 amino acids long. Germline V lookup: CDR1 LNHNV, CDR2 YYDKDF (reference sequence). Looking up the rest from reference TRBV15 and TRBJ2-3 gives the full variable domain: DAMVIQNPRYQVTQFGKPVTLSCSQTLNHNVMYWYQQKSSQAPKLLFHYYDKDFNNEADTPDNFQSRRPNTSFCFLDIRSPGLGDTAMYLCATSTGGTDTQYFGPGTRLTVL.

At least ten counts were recorded for this clonotype. The chain carries TRBV11-1 and TRBJ1-1; D is perhaps TRBD1 (6 bases). Trimming left V 5 bases short and J 6 bases short, with 22 bases between. This CDR3 spans 16 amino acids. From germline, CDR1 is SGHAT and CDR2 FQDESV (reference sequence). The CDR3 loop is CASSRLGGALGSEAFF. The CDR3 bases are TGTGCCAGCAGCCGACTCGGGGGGGCCTTGGGCTCTGAAGCTTTCTTT.

The V and J genes are TRBV29-1 and TRBJ2-5; D ambiguous. Trimming cost V 5 bases and J 4 bases, with 14 bases left between them. The CDR3 is made up of 13 amino acids. Germline CDR1 and CDR2: SQVTM and ANQGSEA. CDR3 sequence: CSVPGSSPETQYF. The CDR3 region has the DNA TGCAGCGTTCCGGGCTCGAGCCCAGAGACCCAGTACTTC.

In this sample, this clonotype turned up a few times. J is TRBJ2-5 and V is TRBV15; the D gene is possibly TRBD1 (7 bases). The CDR3 sequence is 15 residues long. V gave up 3 bases and J gave up 5 bases, with 16 bases separating them. Germline lookup yields CDR1 LNHNV and CDR2 YYDKDF (reference sequence). CDR3 amino acids: CATSSGPRGEETQYF. Written as DNA, the CDR3 is TGTGCCACCAGCAGTGGGCCCAGGGGGGAGGAGACCCAGTACTTC. Drawing the rest from reference TRBV15 and TRBJ2-5, the complete variable domain is DAMVIQNPRYQVTQFGKPVTLSCSQTLNHNVMYWYQQKSSQAPKLLFHYYDKDFNNEADTPDNFQSRRPNTSFCFLDIRSPGLGDTAMYLCATSSGPRGEETQYFGPGTRLLVL.

The chain has TRBV28 and TRBJ1-4; no firm D call. Germline values: CDR1 MDHEN, CDR2 SYDVKM. V lost 5 bases to trimming and J lost 6 bases, with 7 bases between them. The CDR3 length is 12 residues. The CDR3 nucleotides read TGTGCCAGCAGTACCACTTATGAAAAACTGTTTTTT. Protein product: CASSTTYEKLFF. The complete variable domain, with remaining parts taken from reference TRBV28 and TRBJ1-4, reads DVKVTQSSRYLVKRTGEKVFLECVQDMDHENMFWYRQDPGLGLRLIYFSYDVKMKEKGDIPEGYSVSREKKERFSLILESASTNQTSMYLCASSTTYEKLFFGSGTQLSVL.